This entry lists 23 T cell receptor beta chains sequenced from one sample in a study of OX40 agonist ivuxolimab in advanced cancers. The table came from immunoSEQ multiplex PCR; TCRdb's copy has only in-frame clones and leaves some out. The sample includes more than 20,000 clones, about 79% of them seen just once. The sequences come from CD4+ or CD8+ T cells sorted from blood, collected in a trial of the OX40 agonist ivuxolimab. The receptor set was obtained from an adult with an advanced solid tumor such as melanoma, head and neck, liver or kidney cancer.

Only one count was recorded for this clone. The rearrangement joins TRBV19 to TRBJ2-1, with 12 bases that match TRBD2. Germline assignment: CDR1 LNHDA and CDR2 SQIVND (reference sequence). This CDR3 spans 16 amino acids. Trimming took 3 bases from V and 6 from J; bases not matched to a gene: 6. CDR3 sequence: CASSIPASGRANEQFF. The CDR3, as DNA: TGTGCCAGTAGTATCCCGGCTAGCGGGAGGGCCAATGAGCAGTTCTTC. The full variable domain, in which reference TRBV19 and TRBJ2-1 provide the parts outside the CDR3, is DGGITQSPKYLFRKEGQNVTLSCEQNLNHDAMYWYRQDPGQGLRLIYYSQIVNDFQKGDIAEGYSVSREKKESFPLTVTSAQKNPTAFYLCASSIPASGRANEQFFGPGTRLTVL.

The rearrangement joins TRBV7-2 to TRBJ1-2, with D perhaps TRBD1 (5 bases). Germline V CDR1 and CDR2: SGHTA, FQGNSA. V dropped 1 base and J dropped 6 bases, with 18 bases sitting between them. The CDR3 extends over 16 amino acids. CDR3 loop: CASSLERGRAYDGYTF. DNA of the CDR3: TGTGCCAGCAGCTTAGAACGGGGGAGGGCATACGATGGCTACACCTTC.

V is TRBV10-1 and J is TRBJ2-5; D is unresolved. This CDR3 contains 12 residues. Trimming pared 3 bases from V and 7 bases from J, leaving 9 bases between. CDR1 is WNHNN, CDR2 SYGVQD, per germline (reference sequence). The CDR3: CASSDDPGTQYF. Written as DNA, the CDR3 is TGCGCCAGCAGTGACGACCCGGGGACCCAGTACTTC.

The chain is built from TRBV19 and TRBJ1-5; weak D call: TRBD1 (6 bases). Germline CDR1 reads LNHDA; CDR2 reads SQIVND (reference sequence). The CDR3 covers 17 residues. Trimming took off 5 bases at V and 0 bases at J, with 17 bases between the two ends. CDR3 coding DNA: TGTGCCAGTAGTCTCCGGGGGGGGCAGGATAGCAATCAGCCCCAGCATTTT. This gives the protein CASSLRGGQDSNQPQHF. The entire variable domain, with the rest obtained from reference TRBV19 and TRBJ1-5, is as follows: DGGITQSPKYLFRKEGQNVTLSCEQNLNHDAMYWYRQDPGQGLRLIYYSQIVNDFQKGDIAEGYSVSREKKESFPLTVTSAQKNPTAFYLCASSLRGGQDSNQPQHFGDGTRLSIL.

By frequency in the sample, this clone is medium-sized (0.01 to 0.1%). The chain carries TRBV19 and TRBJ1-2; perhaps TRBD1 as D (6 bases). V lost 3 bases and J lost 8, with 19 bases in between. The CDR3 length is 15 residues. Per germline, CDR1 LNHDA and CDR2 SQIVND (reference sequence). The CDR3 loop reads CASSIGRQAQRGYTF. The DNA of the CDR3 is TGTGCCAGTAGTATTGGGAGACAGGCTCAGAGGGGCTACACCTTC.

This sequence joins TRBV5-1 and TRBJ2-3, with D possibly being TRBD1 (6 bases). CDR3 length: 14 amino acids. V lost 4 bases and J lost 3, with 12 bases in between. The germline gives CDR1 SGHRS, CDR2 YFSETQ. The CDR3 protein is CASSPDSGTDTQYF. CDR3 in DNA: TGCGCCAGCAGCCCGGACAGTGGGACAGATACGCAGTATTTT.

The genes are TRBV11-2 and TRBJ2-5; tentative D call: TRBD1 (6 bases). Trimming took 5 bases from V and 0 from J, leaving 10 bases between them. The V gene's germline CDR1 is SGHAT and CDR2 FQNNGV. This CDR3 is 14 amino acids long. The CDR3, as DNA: TGTGCCAGCAGCACCTACAGGGACCAAGAGACCCAGTACTTC. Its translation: CASSTYRDQETQYF.

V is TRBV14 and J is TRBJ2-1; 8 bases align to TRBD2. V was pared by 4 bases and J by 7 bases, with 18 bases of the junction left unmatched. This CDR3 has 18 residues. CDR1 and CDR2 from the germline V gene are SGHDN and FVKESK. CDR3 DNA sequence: TGTGCCAGCAGCCGGATTAGCTTCGGAGCGGGAGCAACAAATGAGCAGTTCTTC. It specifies CASSRISFGAGATNEQFF.

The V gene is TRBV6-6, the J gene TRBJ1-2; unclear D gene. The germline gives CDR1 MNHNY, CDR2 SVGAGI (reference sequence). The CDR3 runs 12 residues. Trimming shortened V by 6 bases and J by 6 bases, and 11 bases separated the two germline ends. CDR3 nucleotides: TGTGCCAGCAGCTCCACCTTGGATGGCTACACCTTC. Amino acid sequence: CASSSTLDGYTF.

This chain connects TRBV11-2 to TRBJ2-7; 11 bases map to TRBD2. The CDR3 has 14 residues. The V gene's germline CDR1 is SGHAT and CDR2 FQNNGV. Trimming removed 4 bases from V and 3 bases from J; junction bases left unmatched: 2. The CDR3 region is CASSSLAGGYEQYF. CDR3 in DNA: TGTGCCAGCAGCTCCCTAGCGGGAGGCTACGAGCAGTACTTC.

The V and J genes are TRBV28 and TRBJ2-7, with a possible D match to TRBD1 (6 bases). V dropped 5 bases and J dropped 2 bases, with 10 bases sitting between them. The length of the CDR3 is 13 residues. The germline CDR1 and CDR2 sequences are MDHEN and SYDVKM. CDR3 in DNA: TGTGCCAGCAGTCTCGGACAGACCTACGAGCAGTACTTC. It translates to CASSLGQTYEQYF.

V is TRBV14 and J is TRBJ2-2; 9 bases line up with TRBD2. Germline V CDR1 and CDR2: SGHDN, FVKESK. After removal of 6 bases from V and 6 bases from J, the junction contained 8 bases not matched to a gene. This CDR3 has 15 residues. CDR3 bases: TGTGCCAGCAGTCAGGCGGGAGGGCCTTCCGGGGAGCTGTTTTTT. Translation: CASSQAGGPSGELFF.

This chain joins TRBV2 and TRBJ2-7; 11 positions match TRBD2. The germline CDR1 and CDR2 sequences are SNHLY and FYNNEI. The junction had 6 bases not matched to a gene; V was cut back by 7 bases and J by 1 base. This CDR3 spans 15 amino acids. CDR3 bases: TGTGCCAGCAATAGACTAGCGGGAACTTCCTACGAGCAGTACTTC. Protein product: CASNRLAGTSYEQYF.

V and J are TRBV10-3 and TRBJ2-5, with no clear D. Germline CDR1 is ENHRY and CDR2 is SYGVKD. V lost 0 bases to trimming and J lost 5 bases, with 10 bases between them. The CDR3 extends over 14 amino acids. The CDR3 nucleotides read TGTGCCATCAGTGAGTCAGGCAGGAAGGAGACCCAGTACTTC. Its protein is CAISESGRKETQYF.

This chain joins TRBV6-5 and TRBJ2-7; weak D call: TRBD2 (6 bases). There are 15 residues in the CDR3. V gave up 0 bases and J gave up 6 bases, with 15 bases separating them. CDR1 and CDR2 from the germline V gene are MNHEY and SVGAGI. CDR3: CASSYSTDIGSEQYF. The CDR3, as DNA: TGTGCCAGCAGTTACTCGACAGATATCGGGAGCGAGCAGTACTTC.

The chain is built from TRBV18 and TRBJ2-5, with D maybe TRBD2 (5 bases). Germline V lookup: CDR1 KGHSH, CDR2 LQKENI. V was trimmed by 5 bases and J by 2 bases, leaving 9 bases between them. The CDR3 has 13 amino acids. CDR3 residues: CASSSGVQETQYF. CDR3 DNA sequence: TGTGCCAGCTCATCCGGGGTTCAAGAGACCCAGTACTTC. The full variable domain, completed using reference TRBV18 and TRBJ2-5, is NAGVMQNPRHLVRRRGQEARLRCSPMKGHSHVYWYRQLPEEGLKFMVYLQKENIIDESGMPKERFSAEFPKEGPSILRIQQVVRGDSAAYFCASSSGVQETQYFGPGTRLLVL.

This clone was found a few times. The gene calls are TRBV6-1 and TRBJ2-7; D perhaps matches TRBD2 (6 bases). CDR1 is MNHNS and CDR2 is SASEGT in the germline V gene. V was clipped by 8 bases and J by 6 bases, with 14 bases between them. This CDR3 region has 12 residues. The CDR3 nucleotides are TGTGCCAGCGGAGGTTGGGGAGGCGAGCAGTACTTC. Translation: CASGGWGGEQYF.

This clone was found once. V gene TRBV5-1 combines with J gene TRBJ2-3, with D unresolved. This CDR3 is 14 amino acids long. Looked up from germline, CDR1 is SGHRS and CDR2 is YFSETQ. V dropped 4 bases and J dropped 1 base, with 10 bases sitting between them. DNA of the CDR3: TGCGCCAGCAGCCCCCCCGCAGGCACAGATACGCAGTATTTT. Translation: CASSPPAGTDTQYF. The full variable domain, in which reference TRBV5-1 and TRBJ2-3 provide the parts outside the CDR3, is KAGVTQTPRYLIKTRGQQVTLSCSPISGHRSVSWYQQTPGQGLQFLFEYFSETQRNKGNFPGRFSGRQFSNSRSEMNVSTLELGDSALYLCASSPPAGTDTQYFGPGTRLTVL.

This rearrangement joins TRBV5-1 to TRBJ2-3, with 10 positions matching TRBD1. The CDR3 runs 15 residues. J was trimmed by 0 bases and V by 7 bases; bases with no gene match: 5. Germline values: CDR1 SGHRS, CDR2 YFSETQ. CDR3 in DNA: TGCGCCAGCGCCCGACAGGGGGCAAGCACAGATACGCAGTATTTT. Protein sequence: CASARQGASTDTQYF.

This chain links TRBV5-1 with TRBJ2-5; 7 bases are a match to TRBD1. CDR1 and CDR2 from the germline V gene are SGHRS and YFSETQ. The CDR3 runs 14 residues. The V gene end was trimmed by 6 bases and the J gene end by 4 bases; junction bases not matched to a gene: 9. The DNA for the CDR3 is TGCGCCAGCACCCTACAGGGGTTATCAGAGACCCAGTACTTC. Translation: CASTLQGLSETQYF.

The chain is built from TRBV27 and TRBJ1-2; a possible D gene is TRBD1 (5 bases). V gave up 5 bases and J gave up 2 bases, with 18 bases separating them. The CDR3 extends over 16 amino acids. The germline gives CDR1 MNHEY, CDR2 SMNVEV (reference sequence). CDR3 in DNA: TGTGCCAGCAGTAACAGACAGAGTGCTACAAACTATGGCTACACCTTC. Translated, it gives CASSNRQSATNYGYTF.

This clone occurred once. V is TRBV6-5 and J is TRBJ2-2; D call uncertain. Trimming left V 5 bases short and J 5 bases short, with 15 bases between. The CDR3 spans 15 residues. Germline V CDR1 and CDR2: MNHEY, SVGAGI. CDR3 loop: CASSARPPRTGELFF. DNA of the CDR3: TGTGCCAGCAGTGCCCGACCCCCACGGACCGGGGAGCTGTTTTTT.

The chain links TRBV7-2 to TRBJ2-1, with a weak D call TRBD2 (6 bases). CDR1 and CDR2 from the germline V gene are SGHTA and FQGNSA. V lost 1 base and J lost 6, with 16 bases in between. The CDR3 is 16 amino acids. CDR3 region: CASSLGGGMAVNEQFF. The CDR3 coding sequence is TGTGCCAGCAGCTTAGGTGGGGGGATGGCCGTCAATGAGCAGTTCTTC.